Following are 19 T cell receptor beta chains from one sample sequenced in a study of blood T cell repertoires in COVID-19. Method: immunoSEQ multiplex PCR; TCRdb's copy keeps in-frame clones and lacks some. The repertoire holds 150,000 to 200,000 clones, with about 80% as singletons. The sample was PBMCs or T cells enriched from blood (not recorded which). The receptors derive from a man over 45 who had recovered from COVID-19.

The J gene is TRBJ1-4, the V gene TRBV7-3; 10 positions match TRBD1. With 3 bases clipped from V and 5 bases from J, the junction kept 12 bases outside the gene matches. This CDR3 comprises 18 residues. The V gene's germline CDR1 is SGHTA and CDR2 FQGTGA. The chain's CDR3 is CASSLFGQGVRGNEKLFF. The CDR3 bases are TGTGCCAGCAGCTTGTTTGGACAGGGGGTTCGAGGGAATGAAAAACTGTTTTTT.

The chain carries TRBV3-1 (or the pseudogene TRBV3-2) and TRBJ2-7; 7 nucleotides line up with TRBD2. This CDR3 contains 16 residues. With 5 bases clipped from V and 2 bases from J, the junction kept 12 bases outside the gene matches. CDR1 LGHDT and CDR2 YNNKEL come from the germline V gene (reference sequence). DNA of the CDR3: TGTGCCAGCAGCGGTTGGACGGCCCGGGAGGCCTACGAGCAGTACTTC. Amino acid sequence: CASSGWTAREAYEQYF.

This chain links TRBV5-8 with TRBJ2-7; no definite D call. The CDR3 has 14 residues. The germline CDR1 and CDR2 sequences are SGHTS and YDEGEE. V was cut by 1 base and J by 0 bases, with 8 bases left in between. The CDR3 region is CASSLIRYSYEQYF. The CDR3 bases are TGTGCCAGCAGCTTGATCCGTTACTCCTACGAGCAGTACTTC.

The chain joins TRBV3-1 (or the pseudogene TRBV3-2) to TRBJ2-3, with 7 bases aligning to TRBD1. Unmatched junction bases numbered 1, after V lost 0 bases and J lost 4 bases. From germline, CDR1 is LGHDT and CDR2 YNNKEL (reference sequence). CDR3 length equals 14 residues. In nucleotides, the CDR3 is TGTGCCAGCAGCCAAGAAGGACAGGCAGATACGCAGTATTTT. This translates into CASSQEGQADTQYF.

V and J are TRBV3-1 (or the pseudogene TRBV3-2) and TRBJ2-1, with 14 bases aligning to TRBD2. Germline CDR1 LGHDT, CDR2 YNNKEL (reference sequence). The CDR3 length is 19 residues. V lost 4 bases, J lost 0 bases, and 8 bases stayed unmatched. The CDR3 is CASSLSGLAGGSSYNEQFF. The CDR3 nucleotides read TGTGCCAGCAGCCTTTCCGGACTAGCGGGGGGTTCCTCCTACAATGAGCAGTTCTTC.

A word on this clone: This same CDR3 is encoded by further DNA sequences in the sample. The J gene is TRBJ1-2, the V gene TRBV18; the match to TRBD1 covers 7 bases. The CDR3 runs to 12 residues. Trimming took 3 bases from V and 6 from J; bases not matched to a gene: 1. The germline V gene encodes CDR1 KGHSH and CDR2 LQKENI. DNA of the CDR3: TGTGCCAGCTCACCTACAGGGGATGGCTACACCTTC. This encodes CASSPTGDGYTF.

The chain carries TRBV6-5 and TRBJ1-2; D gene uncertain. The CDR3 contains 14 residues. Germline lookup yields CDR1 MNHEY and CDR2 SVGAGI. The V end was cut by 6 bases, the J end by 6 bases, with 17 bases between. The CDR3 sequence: CASSGIGRRNGYTF. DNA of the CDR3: TGTGCCAGCAGCGGGATTGGGCGGAGGAATGGCTACACCTTC.

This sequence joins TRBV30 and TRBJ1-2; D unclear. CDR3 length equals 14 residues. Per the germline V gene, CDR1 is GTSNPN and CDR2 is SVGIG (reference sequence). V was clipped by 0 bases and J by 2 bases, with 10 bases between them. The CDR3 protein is CAWSVREVNYGYTF. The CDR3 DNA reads TGTGCCTGGAGTGTACGCGAGGTAAACTATGGCTACACCTTC.

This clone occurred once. CDR3 in amino acids: CASGTGGGNTEAFF. The DNA for the CDR3 is TGCGCCAGTGGGACAGGGGGAGGAAACACTGAAGCTTTCTTT. The chain joins TRBV5-1 to TRBJ1-1; 11 nucleotides match TRBD1. CDR1 SGHRS and CDR2 YFSETQ come from the germline V gene. The CDR3 spans 14 residues. J was trimmed by 2 bases and V by 8 bases; bases with no gene match: 5.

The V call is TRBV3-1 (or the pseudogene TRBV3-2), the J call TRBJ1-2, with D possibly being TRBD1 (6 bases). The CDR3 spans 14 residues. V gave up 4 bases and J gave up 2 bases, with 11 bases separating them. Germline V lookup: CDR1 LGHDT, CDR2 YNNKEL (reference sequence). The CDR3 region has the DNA TGTGCCAGCAGCCCGGGACATCGCAACTATGGCTACACCTTC. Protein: CASSPGHRNYGYTF.

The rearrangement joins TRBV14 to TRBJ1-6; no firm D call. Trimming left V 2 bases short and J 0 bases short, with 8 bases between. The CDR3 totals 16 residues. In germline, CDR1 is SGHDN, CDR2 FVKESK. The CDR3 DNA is TGTGCCAGCAGCCAACATCGGAGCTCCTATAATTCACCCCTCCACTTT. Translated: CASSQHRSSYNSPLHF.

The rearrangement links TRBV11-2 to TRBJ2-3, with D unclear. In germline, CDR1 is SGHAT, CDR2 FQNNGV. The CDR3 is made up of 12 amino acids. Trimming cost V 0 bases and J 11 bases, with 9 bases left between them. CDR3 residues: CASSLEAIKQYF. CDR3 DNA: TGTGCCAGCAGCTTAGAAGCAATCAAGCAGTATTTT.

CDR3 in DNA: TGTGCCAGCAGTGAAGCGGGCGGGCCCACTGAAAAACTGTTTTTT. Amino acids: CASSEAGGPTEKLFF. V and J are TRBV2 and TRBJ1-4; no clear D gene. Germline loops: CDR1 SNHLY, CDR2 FYNNEI. Deletions cut 0 bases from V and 7 bases from J, with 12 bases between. The CDR3 extends over 15 amino acids.

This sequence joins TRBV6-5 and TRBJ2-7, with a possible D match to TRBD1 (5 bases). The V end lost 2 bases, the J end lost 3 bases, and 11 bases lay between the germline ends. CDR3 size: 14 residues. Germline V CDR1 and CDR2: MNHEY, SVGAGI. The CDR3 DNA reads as TGTGCCAGCAGTTACGGGGCAGAGGTCTACGAGCAGTACTTC. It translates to CASSYGAEVYEQYF.

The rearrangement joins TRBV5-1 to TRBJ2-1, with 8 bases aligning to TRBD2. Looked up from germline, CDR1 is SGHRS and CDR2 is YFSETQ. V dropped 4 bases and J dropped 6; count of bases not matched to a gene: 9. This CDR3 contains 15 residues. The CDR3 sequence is CASSTIAGRANEQFF. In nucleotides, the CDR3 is TGCGCCAGCAGCACAATAGCGGGGAGGGCCAATGAGCAGTTCTTC.

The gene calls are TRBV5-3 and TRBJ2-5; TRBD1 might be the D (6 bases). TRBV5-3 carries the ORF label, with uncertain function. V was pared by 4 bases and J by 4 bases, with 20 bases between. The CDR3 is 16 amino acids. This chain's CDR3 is CARSHPTGCLAETQYF. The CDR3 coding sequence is TGTGCCAGAAGCCACCCGACAGGTTGTTTAGCAGAGACCCAGTACTTC.

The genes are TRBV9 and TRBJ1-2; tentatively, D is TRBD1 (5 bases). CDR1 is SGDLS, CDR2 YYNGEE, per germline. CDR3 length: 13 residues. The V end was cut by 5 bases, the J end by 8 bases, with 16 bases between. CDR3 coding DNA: TGTGCCAGCAGTATTCAGGGTGTTGGCGGCTACACCTTC. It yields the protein CASSIQGVGGYTF.

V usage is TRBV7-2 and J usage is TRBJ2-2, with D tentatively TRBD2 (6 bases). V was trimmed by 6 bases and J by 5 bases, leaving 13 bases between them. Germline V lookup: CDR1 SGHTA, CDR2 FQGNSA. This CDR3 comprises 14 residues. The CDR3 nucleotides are TGTGCCAGCAGTCCGACCCGGGGGACCGGGGAGCTGTTTTTT. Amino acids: CASSPTRGTGELFF.

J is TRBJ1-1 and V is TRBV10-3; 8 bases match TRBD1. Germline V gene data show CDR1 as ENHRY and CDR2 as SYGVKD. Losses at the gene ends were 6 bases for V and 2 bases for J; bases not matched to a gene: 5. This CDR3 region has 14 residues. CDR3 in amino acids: CAIRETGANTEAFF. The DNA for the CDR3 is TGTGCCATCAGGGAGACAGGGGCTAACACTGAAGCTTTCTTT.